This TCR beta chain originates from a study of cytomegalovirus exposure and HLA in healthy donors. The wider study: It was reported in a later analysis that the same platform had been used for the 100 to 150 validation repertoires as for the 666 first-cohort repertoires.

Broader study findings: Investigators reported about 160 TCR beta chains as tied to cytomegalovirus.

The assay was immunoSEQ multiplex PCR, and TCRdb's table has in-frame clones only and misses some. The table shows under 250,000 clones, with about 81% occurring only once. This clone was detected only a few times. The target antigen is unknown. The trim removed 3 bases at V and 1 base at J, leaving 6 bases unmatched. Looked up from germline, CDR1 is SGDLS and CDR2 is YYNGEE. The CDR3 consists of 15 residues. The chain recombines TRBV9 with TRBJ2-5, with 7 bases that match TRBD2. The source material was PBMCs. The sequence came from a woman in her 30s in good health and CMV-seronegative. In DNA, the CDR3 is TGTGCCAGCAGCGCAGGGACTAAAACCCAAGAGACCCAGTACTTC. This sequence encodes CASSAGTKTQETQYF.